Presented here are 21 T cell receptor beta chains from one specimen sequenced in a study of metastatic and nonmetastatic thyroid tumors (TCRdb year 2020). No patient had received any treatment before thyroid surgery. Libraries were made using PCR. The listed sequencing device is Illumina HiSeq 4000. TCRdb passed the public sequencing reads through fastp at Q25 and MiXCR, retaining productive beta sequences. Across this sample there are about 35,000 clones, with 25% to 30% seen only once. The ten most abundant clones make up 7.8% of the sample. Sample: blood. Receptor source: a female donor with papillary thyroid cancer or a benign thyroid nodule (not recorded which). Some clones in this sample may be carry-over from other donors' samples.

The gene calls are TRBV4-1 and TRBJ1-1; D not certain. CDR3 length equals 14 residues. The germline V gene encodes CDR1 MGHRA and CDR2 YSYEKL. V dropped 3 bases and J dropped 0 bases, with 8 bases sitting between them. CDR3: CASSQAALNTEAFF. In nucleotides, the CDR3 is TGCGCCAGCAGCCAGGCTGCCCTGAACACTGAAGCTTTCTTT.

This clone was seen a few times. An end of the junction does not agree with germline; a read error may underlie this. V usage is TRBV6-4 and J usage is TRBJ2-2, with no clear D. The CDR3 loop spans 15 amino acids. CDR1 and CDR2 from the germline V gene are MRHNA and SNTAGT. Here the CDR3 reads CASSYTWANTWELFF. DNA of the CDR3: TGTGCCAGCAGTTACACGTGGGCGAACACCTGGGAGCTGTTTTTT.

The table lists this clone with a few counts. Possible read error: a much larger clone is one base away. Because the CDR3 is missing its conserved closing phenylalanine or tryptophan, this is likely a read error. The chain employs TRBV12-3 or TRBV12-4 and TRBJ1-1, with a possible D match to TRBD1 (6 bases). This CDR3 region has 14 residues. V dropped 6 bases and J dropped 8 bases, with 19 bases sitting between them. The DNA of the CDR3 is TGTGCCAGCAGCTCCGGGACATGGGGCGCCGAAGCTTTCTCT. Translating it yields CASSSGTWGAEAFS.

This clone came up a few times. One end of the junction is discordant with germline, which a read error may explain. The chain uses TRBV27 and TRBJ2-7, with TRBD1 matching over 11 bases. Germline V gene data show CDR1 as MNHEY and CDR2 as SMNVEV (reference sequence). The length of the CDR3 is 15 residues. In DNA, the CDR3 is TGTGCCATCAGGCATGGGGACAGGGGGGCCTACGAGCAGCACTTC. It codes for CAIRHGDRGAYEQHF.

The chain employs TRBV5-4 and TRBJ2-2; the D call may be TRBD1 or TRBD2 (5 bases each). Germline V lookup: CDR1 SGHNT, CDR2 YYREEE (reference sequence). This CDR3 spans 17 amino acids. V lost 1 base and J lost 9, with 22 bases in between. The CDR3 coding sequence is TGTGCCAGCAGCTTGTCGAAGGGACGGGTGAGGACCTGGGAGCTGTTTTTT. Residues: CASSLSKGRVRTWELFF.

The CDR3 here is CSARGGTSWYNEQFF. CDR3 nucleotides: TGCAGTGCTAGAGGGGGAACTAGCTGGTACAATGAGCAGTTCTTC. This chain uses TRBV20-1 with TRBJ2-1, with TRBD2 as a possible D gene (6 bases). Germline V gene sequence: CDR1 DFQATT, CDR2 SNEGSKA (reference sequence). V was shortened by 1 base and J by 4 bases, with 14 bases between the two germline ends. The CDR3 totals 15 residues.

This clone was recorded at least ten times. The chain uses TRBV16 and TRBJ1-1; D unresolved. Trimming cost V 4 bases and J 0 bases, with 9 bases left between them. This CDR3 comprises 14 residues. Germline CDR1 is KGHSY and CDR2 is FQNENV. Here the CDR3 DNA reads TGTGCCAGCAGCCTATCGGGGATGAACACTGAAGCTTTCTTT. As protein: CASSLSGMNTEAFF.

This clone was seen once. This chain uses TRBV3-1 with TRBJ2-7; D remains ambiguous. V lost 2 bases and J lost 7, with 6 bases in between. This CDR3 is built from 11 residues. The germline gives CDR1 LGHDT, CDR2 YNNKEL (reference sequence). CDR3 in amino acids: CASSQMGEQYF. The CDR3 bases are TGTGCCAGCAGCCAAATGGGAGAGCAGTACTTC.

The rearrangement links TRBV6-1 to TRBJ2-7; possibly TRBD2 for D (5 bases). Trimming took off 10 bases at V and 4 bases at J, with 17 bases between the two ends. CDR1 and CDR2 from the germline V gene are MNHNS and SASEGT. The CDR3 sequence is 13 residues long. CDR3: CAKVRESPYEQYF. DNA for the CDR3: TGTGCCAAAGTACGGGAAAGTCCTTACGAGCAGTACTTC.

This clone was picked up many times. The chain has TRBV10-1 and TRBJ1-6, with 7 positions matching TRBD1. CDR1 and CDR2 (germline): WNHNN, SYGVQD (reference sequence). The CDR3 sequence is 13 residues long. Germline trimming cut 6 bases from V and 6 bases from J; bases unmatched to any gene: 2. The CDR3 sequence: CASRRDSNSPLHF. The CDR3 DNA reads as TGCGCCAGCAGACGGGACAGTAATTCACCCCTCCACTTT.

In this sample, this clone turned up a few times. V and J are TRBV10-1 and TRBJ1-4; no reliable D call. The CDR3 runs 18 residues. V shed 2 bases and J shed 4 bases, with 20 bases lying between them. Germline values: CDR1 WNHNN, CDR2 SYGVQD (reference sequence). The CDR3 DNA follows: TGCGCCAGCAGTGAGAGGTCGGTTATTCAGTCCTTTAATGAAAAACTGTTTTTT. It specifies CASSERSVIQSFNEKLFF.

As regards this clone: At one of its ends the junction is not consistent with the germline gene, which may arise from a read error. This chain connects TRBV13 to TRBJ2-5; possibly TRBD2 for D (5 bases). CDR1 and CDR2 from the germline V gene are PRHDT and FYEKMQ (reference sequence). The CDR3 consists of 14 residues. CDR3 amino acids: CASSLGGTSEIQYF. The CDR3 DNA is TGTGCCAGCAGCTTAGGTGGAACTAGTGAGATCCAGTACTTC.

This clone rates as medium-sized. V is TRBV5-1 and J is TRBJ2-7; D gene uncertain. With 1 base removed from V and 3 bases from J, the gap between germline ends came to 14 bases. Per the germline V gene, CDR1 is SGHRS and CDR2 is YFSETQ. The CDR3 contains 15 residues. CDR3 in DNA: TGCGCCAGCAGCTTGACAACATTCGTAAACTACGAGCAGTACTTC. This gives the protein CASSLTTFVNYEQYF.

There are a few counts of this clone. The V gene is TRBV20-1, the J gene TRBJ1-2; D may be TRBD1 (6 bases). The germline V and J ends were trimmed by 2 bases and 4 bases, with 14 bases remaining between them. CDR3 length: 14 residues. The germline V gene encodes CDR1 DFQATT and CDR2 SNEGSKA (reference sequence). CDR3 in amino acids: CSARPEGGGYGYTF. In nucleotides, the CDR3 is TGCAGTGCTAGACCTGAGGGAGGGGGCTATGGCTACACCTTC.

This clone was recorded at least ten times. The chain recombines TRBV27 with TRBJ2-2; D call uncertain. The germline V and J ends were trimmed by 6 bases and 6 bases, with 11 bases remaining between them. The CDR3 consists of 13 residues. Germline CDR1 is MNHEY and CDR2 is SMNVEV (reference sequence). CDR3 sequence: CASSLGLAGELFF. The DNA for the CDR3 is TGTGCCAGCAGCCTCGGGTTAGCCGGGGAGCTGTTTTTT.

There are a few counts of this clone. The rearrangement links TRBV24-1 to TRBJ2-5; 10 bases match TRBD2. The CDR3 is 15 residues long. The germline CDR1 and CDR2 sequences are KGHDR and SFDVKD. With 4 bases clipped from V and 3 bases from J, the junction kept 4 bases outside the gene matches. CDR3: CATSDQLAGKETQYF. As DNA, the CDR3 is TGTGCCACCAGTGACCAACTAGCGGGGAAAGAGACCCAGTACTTC.

The CDR3 nucleotides read TGTGCCAGCAGCTACCGGGACAGCCAAAACATTCAGTACTTC. Its protein is CASSYRDSQNIQYF. The genes are TRBV13 and TRBJ2-4; the match to TRBD1 covers 7 bases. CDR3 size: 14 residues. Germline CDR1 reads PRHDT; CDR2 reads FYEKMQ (reference sequence). With 4 bases clipped from V and 5 bases from J, the junction kept 5 bases outside the gene matches.

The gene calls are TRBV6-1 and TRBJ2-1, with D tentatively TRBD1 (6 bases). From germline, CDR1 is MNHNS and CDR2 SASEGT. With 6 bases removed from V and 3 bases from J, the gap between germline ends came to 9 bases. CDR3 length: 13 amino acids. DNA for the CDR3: TGTGCCAGCAGCGCGGACAGCTACAATGAGCAGTTCTTC. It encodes CASSADSYNEQFF.

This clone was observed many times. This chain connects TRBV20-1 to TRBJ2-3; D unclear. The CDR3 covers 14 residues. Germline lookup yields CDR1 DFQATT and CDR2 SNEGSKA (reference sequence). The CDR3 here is CSPQKDTNTDTQYF. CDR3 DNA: TGCAGCCCTCAGAAAGACACTAACACAGATACGCAGTATTTT.

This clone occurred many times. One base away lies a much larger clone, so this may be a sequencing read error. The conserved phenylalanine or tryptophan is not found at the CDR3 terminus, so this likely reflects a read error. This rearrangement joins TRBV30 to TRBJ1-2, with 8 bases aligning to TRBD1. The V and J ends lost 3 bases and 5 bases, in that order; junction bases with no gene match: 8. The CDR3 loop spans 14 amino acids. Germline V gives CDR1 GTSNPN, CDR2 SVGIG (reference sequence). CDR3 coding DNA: TGTGCCTGGAGCACACAGGGGGTACGATATGGCTACACCCTC. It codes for CAWSTQGVRYGYTL.

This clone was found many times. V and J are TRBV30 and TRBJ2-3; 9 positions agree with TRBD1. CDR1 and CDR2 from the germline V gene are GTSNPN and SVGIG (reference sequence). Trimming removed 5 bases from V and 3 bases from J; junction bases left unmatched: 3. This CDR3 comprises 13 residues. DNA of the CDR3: TGTGCCTGGGGGACAGGGAGGACAGATACGCAGTATTTT. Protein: CAWGTGRTDTQYF.